The T cell receptor beta chain described here comes from a study of OX40 agonist ivuxolimab in advanced cancers. The junction had 19 bases not matched to a gene; V was cut back by 4 bases and J by 4 bases. Germline lookup yields CDR1 PRHDT and CDR2 FYEKMQ (reference sequence). CDR3 size: 20 residues. Whole-study results and caveats: Compared with CD4+, CD8+ T cells on average had more expanded clones.

To note about this clone: Its specificity is not known.

Some clones are missing from TCRdb's copy, which holds only in-frame ones; the method was immunoSEQ multiplex PCR. The sample includes 72,000 or so clones, around 86% of them seen just once. The rearrangement joins TRBV13 to TRBJ2-1; 10 bases fit TRBD2. The TCR comes from an adult with an advanced solid tumor such as melanoma, head and neck, liver or kidney cancer. The source material was CD4+ or CD8+ T cells sorted from blood, sampled in a trial of the OX40 agonist ivuxolimab. The CDR3 DNA is TGTGCCAGCAGCTCCCTTAATACTGGACCTAGCGGGAGAGTGTACAATGAGCAGTTCTTC. Its protein is CASSSLNTGPSGRVYNEQFF. Full variable domain (outside the CDR3, taken from reference TRBV13 and TRBJ2-1): AAGVIQSPRHLIKEKRETATLKCYPIPRHDTVYWYQQGPGQDPQFLISFYEKMQSDKGSIPDRFSAQQFSDYHSELNMSSLELGDSALYFCASSSLNTGPSGRVYNEQFFGPGTRLTVL.